A single sample is the source of the 30 T cell receptor beta chains below, sequenced in a study of T cells in Graves' hyperthyroidism and ophthalmopathy. Amplified TCR beta CDR3 regions came from RNA transcripts. With the HTBI primer set, the TCR CDR3 went through a first round of RT-PCR. TCRdb itself ran the multiplex PCR reads through MiXCR, one entry per CDR3 protein. This table holds 400,000 to 600,000 distinct CDR3 sequences, about 20% found once. The sequenced material came from blood. These receptors were collected from a man between 18 and 29 years old with Graves' hyperthyroidism.

This clonotype was found many times. J is TRBJ1-5 and V is TRBV6-1, with D perhaps TRBD1 (6 bases). V lost 0 bases to trimming and J lost 3 bases, with 12 bases between them. The CDR3 sequence is 16 residues long. Per the germline V gene, CDR1 is MNHNS and CDR2 is SASEGT. The DNA for the CDR3 is TGTGCCAGCAGTGAAGCCGGGACACTCCTCAATCAGCCCCAGCATTTT. It encodes CASSEAGTLLNQPQHF.

This clonotype appeared a few times. This chain uses TRBV11-2 with TRBJ1-3; a weak D match, TRBD1 (5 bases). The CDR3 loop spans 17 amino acids. In germline, CDR1 is SGHAT, CDR2 FQNNGV. The V end was cut by 5 bases, the J end by 2 bases, with 19 bases between. The DNA for the CDR3 is TGTGCCAGCAGCCGAAACGTTAGGGGTATGGCTGGAAACACCATATATTTT. Protein product: CASSRNVRGMAGNTIYF.

The sample holds many counts of this clonotype. This chain connects TRBV30 to TRBJ1-2, with D possibly TRBD1 on 6 matching bases. The CDR3 consists of 12 residues. The germline V gene encodes CDR1 GTSNPN and CDR2 SVGIG (reference sequence). Trimming took 3 bases from V and 7 from J, leaving 12 bases between them. CDR3 in amino acids: CAWRSGQSGYTF. CDR3 nucleotide sequence: TGTGCCTGGAGATCCGGACAGAGTGGCTACACCTTC.

This clonotype has more than one count but fewer than ten. The DNA for the CDR3 is TGTGCCAGCTCACACCTCTCCCGACAGGGATCCGAAGAGACCCAGTACTTC. Residues: CASSHLSRQGSEETQYF. V gene TRBV18 combines with J gene TRBJ2-5, with TRBD1 matching 7 bases. J was trimmed by 3 bases and V by 4 bases; bases with no gene match: 14. This CDR3 contains 17 residues. Germline CDR1 and CDR2: KGHSH and LQKENI.

This clonotype was detected a few times. A read error may be the cause here, since a much bigger clone is one base away. The genes are TRBV7-9 and TRBJ2-5, with D possibly matching TRBD2 (6 bases). The CDR3 length is 15 residues. Germline CDR1 SEHNR, CDR2 FQNEAQ (reference sequence). CDR3 protein: CACSRFRDWTETQYF. The CDR3 coding sequence is TGTGCCTGCAGCCGGTTCAGGGACTGGACTGAGACCCAGTACTTC.

This clonotype was counted only a few times. CDR3 coding DNA: TGTGCCAGCAGCCAGAGCGTAAATGGCTACACCTTC. This encodes CASSQSVNGYTF. This chain uses TRBV3-1 with TRBJ1-2, with no clear D. The length of the CDR3 is 12 residues. Germline-derived CDR1 and CDR2 are LGHDT and YNNKEL (reference sequence). V gave up 3 bases and J gave up 6 bases, with 8 bases separating them. The full variable domain, completed using reference TRBV3-1 and TRBJ1-2, is DTAVSQTPKYLVTQMGNDKSIKCEQNLGHDTMYWYKQDSKKFLKIMFSYNNKELIINETVPNRFSPKSPDKAHLNLHINSLELGDSAVYFCASSQSVNGYTFGSGTRLTVV.

This clonotype occurred many times. This chain joins TRBV11-3 and TRBJ1-1; D is uncertain. Germline assignment: CDR1 SGHNT and CDR2 YENEEA. CDR3 size: 14 residues. V lost 8 bases and J lost 0, with 13 bases in between. The CDR3, as DNA: TGTGCCAGCCTCCTCGGCAGCATGAACACTGAAGCTTTCTTT. Protein: CASLLGSMNTEAFF.

There are many counts of this clonotype. The CDR3 spells CASSLWGGGTRSNQPQHF. The CDR3 DNA reads TGTGCCAGCAGTTTATGGGGGGGTGGGACGAGGAGCAATCAGCCCCAGCATTTT. The J gene is TRBJ1-5, the V gene TRBV28, with D possibly TRBD1 on 5 matching bases. Trimming took 0 bases from V and 1 from J, leaving 16 bases between them. This CDR3 is built from 18 residues. CDR1 MDHEN and CDR2 SYDVKM come from the germline V gene.

This chain joins TRBV15 and TRBJ1-1, with 7 bases aligning to TRBD1. CDR3 size: 13 residues. Germline-derived CDR1 and CDR2 are LNHNV and YYDKDF (reference sequence). After removal of 0 bases from V and 10 bases from J, the junction contained 5 bases not matched to a gene. The CDR3 sequence: CATSREGGGGAFF. The CDR3 DNA is TGTGCCACCAGCAGAGAAGGGGGCGGGGGAGCTTTCTTT.

This clonotype was picked up many times. The V gene is TRBV6-1, the J gene TRBJ1-2; 7 bases fit TRBD1. The CDR3 consists of 14 residues. The germline gives CDR1 MNHNS, CDR2 SASEGT. The V gene end was trimmed by 7 bases and the J gene end by 4 bases; junction bases not matched to a gene: 9. The DNA of the CDR3 is TGTGCCAGCAATCCCGGGACAGTGTTCTATGGCTACACCTTC. This encodes CASNPGTVFYGYTF.

The V and J genes are TRBV7-3 and TRBJ2-4; TRBD2 is a possible D gene (5 bases). V shed 0 bases and J shed 3 bases, with 15 bases lying between them. The CDR3 sequence is 17 residues long. CDR1 and CDR2 from the germline V gene are SGHTA and FQGTGA. CDR3: CASSLTRVSSVKNIQYF. The CDR3 DNA reads as TGTGCCAGCAGCTTAACGAGGGTTAGCTCGGTCAAAAACATTCAGTACTTC.

The chain combines TRBV7-9 with TRBJ2-5; D ambiguous. The V end lost 2 bases, the J end lost 3 bases, and 13 bases lay between the germline ends. Germline V gene sequence: CDR1 SEHNR, CDR2 FQNEAQ (reference sequence). The CDR3 is 15 residues long. The CDR3 sequence is CASSLIPRLKETQYF. The CDR3 DNA follows: TGTGCCAGCAGCTTAATACCCCGGCTAAAAGAGACCCAGTACTTC.

This clonotype showed up many times. The chain links TRBV24-1 to TRBJ1-1; unclear D gene. Trimming shortened V by 7 bases and J by 0 bases, and 8 bases separated the two germline ends. From germline, CDR1 is KGHDR and CDR2 SFDVKD. The CDR3 contains 13 residues. The CDR3 reads CATSTELNTEAFF. The CDR3 bases are TGTGCCACCAGCACAGAGCTGAACACTGAAGCTTTCTTT.

This clonotype was seen at least ten times. The rearrangement joins TRBV10-3 to TRBJ2-2, with D perhaps matching TRBD1 or TRBD2 (6 bases each). The CDR3 is 13 amino acids. V gave up 8 bases and J gave up 5 bases, with 12 bases separating them. Germline V lookup: CDR1 ENHRY, CDR2 SYGVKD. CDR3: CAIATGRTGELFF. CDR3 sequence (DNA): TGTGCCATCGCCACAGGGAGGACCGGGGAGCTGTTTTTT.

The chain couples TRBV7-8 to TRBJ2-5; 9 positions match TRBD2. V trimming: 5 bases; J trimming: 14 bases; junction bases outside the gene matches: 18. This CDR3 is 15 amino acids long. CDR1 is SGHVS, CDR2 FQNEAQ, per germline. The CDR3, as DNA: TGTGCCAGCAGCCTTACTCCTAGCGGGACATCTCCCCTATACTTC. It is translated as CASSLTPSGTSPLYF.

The chain employs TRBV6-1 and TRBJ1-2; D gene ambiguous. Germline V CDR1 and CDR2: MNHNS, SASEGT. The CDR3 has 14 residues. V was cut by 0 bases and J by 4 bases, with 9 bases left in between. CDR3 loop: CASSEAWEGYGYTF. The CDR3, as DNA: TGTGCCAGCAGTGAAGCTTGGGAGGGCTATGGCTACACCTTC.

Comment on this clonotype: It may be a read error: a sequence one base away is much more abundant. The chain recombines TRBV7-2 with TRBJ2-5; D not certain. Germline CDR1 SGHTA, CDR2 FQGNSA. This CDR3 has 13 residues. The CDR3 loop is CASSLGPKESQYF. In DNA form, the CDR3 reads TGTGCCAGCAGCTTAGGGCCGAAGGAGAGCCAGTACTTC.

The V call is TRBV12-3 or TRBV12-4, the J call TRBJ1-1; 8 positions match TRBD1. The V and J ends lost 4 bases and 1 base, in that order; junction bases with no gene match: 8. This CDR3 region has 16 residues. CDR3 nucleotide sequence: TGTGCCAGCAGTTCACCCTTGACAGGGGCGAACACTGAAGCTTTCTTT. Translated, it gives CASSSPLTGANTEAFF.

This clonotype has at least ten counts. The chain carries TRBV11-1 and TRBJ2-5, with D perhaps assigned TRBD1 or TRBD2 (5 bases each). CDR3 length equals 14 residues. V was pared by 10 bases and J by 2 bases, with 17 bases between. CDR1 is SGHAT and CDR2 is FQDESV in the germline V gene (reference sequence). In nucleotides, the CDR3 is TGTGCCACATCAACCGGGGCCATACAAGAGACCCAGTACTTC. Its protein product is CATSTGAIQETQYF.

The chain combines TRBV14 with TRBJ2-7, with D perhaps matching TRBD2 (6 bases). Trimming removed 5 bases at V and 1 base at J, with 15 bases between. The CDR3 covers 15 residues. CDR1 is SGHDN, CDR2 FVKESK, per germline. As DNA, the CDR3 is TGTGCCAGCAGCAGGTCGCAGGGAGGATCCTACGAGCAGTACTTC. It specifies CASSRSQGGSYEQYF.

This clonotype was seen repeatedly, ten times or more. J is TRBJ2-7 and V is TRBV12-3 or TRBV12-4, with 8 bases fitting TRBD2. V was clipped by 6 bases and J by 2 bases; unmatched bases: 3. CDR3 length: 13 residues. CDR3 nucleotide sequence: TGTGCCAGCAGCGGGGGGGCAACCTACGAGCAGTACTTC. The encoded protein is CASSGGATYEQYF.

The V call is TRBV7-8, the J call TRBJ2-5; TRBD2 matches 10 bases. Germline V CDR1 and CDR2: SGHVS, FQNEAQ. There are 16 residues in the CDR3. After removal of 3 bases from V and 3 bases from J, the junction contained 7 bases not matched to a gene. The CDR3 spells CASSLVPSGGEETQYF. The CDR3 coding sequence is TGTGCCAGCAGCTTGGTCCCTAGCGGGGGCGAAGAGACCCAGTACTTC.

This chain links TRBV4-1 with TRBJ1-1, with D unresolved. CDR1 is MGHRA and CDR2 is YSYEKL in the germline V gene. The V gene lost 0 bases and the J gene lost 3 bases, with 8 bases spanning the gap. The CDR3 length is 14 residues. The CDR3 DNA is TGCGCCAGCAGCCAAGACCCCAGTTACACTGAAGCTTTCTTT. Amino acids: CASSQDPSYTEAFF.

The chain combines TRBV12-3 or TRBV12-4 with TRBJ2-2; 11 bases are shared with TRBD2. With V trimmed by 7 bases and J by 2 bases, 6 bases remained unmatched. The CDR3 extends over 16 amino acids. The CDR3 protein is CASNILAGENTGELFF. CDR3 coding DNA: TGTGCCAGCAACATACTAGCGGGAGAAAACACCGGGGAGCTGTTTTTT.

This clonotype was seen at least ten times. The V gene is TRBV12-3 or TRBV12-4, the J gene TRBJ1-3; D is unclear. There are 13 residues in the CDR3. Trimming left V 3 bases short and J 4 bases short, with 7 bases between. CDR3 DNA sequence: TGTGCCAGCAGTTTTCGTCGCGGAAACACCATATATTTT. It encodes CASSFRRGNTIYF.

This clonotype was counted many times. V usage is TRBV5-1 and J usage is TRBJ1-5; 8 nucleotides align to TRBD1. Unmatched junction bases numbered 10, after V lost 4 bases and J lost 7 bases. This CDR3 is built from 15 residues. CDR1 is SGHRS, CDR2 YFSETQ, per germline. The CDR3 sequence: CASSTLPGGEQPQHF. CDR3 DNA sequence: TGCGCCAGCAGCACCCTCCCAGGGGGCGAGCAGCCCCAGCATTTT. The variable domain in full, completed from reference TRBV5-1 and TRBJ1-5, reads KAGVTQTPRYLIKTRGQQVTLSCSPISGHRSVSWYQQTPGQGLQFLFEYFSETQRNKGNFPGRFSGRQFSNSRSEMNVSTLELGDSALYLCASSTLPGGEQPQHFGDGTRLSIL.

This clonotype was found once. A read error may explain this, as a much larger clone is one base away. V gene TRBV20-1 combines with J gene TRBJ1-1; 7 positions agree with TRBD1. Germline V lookup: CDR1 DFQATT, CDR2 SNEGSKA (reference sequence). The CDR3 extends over 13 amino acids. With 6 bases clipped from V and 3 bases from J, the junction kept 7 bases outside the gene matches. The CDR3, as DNA: TGCAGTGCCCAGGAACAGGGGCACACTGAAGCTTTCTTT. The encoded protein is CSAQEQGHTEAFF.

This clonotype was counted at least ten times. V and J are TRBV28 and TRBJ2-2, with 7 bases that match TRBD1. Per the germline V gene, CDR1 is MDHEN and CDR2 is SYDVKM. V lost 6 bases to trimming and J lost 2 bases; unmatched junction nucleotides: 9. This CDR3 spans 16 amino acids. The CDR3 here is CASSVPGTVNTGELFF. The CDR3 nucleotides are TGTGCCAGCAGCGTCCCCGGGACAGTAAACACCGGGGAGCTGTTTTTT. The full variable domain, its missing parts supplied by reference TRBV28 and TRBJ2-2, is DVKVTQSSRYLVKRTGEKVFLECVQDMDHENMFWYRQDPGLGLRLIYFSYDVKMKEKGDIPEGYSVSREKKERFSLILESASTNQTSMYLCASSVPGTVNTGELFFGEGSRLTVL.

This clonotype was recorded many times. This chain connects TRBV28 to TRBJ2-7; 8 bases map to TRBD2. V trimming: 6 bases; J trimming: 5 bases; junction bases outside the gene matches: 12. The germline CDR1 and CDR2 sequences are MDHEN and SYDVKM. This CDR3 has 15 amino acids. This CDR3 is CASSSTGVGRDEQYF. CDR3 DNA sequence: TGTGCCAGCAGCTCGACCGGGGTCGGGAGGGACGAGCAGTACTTC.

In this sample, this clonotype turned up many times. V usage is TRBV7-2 and J usage is TRBJ1-5, with a tentative D call TRBD1 (5 bases). V lost 3 bases and J lost 8, with 11 bases in between. Germline CDR1 is SGHTA and CDR2 is FQGNSA. The CDR3 is made up of 13 amino acids. The DNA of the CDR3 is TGTGCCAGCAGCTTCCCGGGGGTTGAGCCCCAGCATTTT. Encoded protein: CASSFPGVEPQHF.